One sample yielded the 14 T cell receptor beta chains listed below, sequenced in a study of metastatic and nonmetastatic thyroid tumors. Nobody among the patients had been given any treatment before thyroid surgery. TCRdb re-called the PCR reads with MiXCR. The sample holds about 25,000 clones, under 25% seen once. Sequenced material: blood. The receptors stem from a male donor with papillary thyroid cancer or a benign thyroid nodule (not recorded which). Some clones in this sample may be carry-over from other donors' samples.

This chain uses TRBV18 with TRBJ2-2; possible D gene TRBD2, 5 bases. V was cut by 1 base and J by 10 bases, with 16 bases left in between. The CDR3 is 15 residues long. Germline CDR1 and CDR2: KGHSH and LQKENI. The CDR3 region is CASSPLSGSTLELFF. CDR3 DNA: TGTGCCAGCTCACCACTCAGCGGTTCCACCTTGGAGCTGTTTTTT.

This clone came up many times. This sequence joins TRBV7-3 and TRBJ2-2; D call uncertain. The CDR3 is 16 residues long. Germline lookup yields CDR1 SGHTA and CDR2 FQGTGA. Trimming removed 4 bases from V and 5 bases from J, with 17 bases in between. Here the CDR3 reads CASSSPGLGKTGELFF. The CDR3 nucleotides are TGTGCCAGCAGCTCACCGGGCCTAGGGAAAACCGGGGAGCTGTTTTTT.

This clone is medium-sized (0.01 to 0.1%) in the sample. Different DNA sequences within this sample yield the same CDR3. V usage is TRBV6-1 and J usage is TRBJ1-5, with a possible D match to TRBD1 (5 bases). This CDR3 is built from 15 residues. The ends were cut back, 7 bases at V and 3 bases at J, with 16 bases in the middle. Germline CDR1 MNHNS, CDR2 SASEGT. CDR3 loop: CASIPGTDPNQPQHF. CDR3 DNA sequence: TGTGCCAGCATCCCCGGGACGGACCCCAATCAGCCCCAGCATTTT.

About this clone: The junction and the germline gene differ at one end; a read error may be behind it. CDR3 sequence: CASSYSRGTHYF. The CDR3 nucleotides read TGTGCCAGCAGTTACTCGAGAGGGACCCATTACTTC. V is TRBV6-2 or TRBV6-3 and J is TRBJ2-5; D may correspond to TRBD1 or TRBD2 (5 bases each). The CDR3 extends over 12 amino acids. Germline CDR1 MNHEY, CDR2 SVGEGT.

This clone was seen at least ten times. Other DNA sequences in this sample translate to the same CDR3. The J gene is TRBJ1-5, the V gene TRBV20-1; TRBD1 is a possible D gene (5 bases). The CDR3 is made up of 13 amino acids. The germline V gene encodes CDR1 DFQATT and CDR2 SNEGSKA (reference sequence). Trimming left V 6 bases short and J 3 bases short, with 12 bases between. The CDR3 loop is CSARPGTNQPQHF. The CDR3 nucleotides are TGCAGTGCCAGGCCAGGGACCAATCAGCCCCAGCATTTT.

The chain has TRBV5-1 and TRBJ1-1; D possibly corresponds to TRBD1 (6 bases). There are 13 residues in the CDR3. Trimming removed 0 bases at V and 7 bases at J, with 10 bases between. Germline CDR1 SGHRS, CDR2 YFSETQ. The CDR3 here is CASSLDRALEAFF. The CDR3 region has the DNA TGCGCCAGCAGCTTGGACAGGGCTCTTGAAGCTTTCTTT. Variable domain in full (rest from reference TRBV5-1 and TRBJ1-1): KAGVTQTPRYLIKTRGQQVTLSCSPISGHRSVSWYQQTPGQGLQFLFEYFSETQRNKGNFPGRFSGRQFSNSRSEMNVSTLELGDSALYLCASSLDRALEAFFGQGTRLTVV.

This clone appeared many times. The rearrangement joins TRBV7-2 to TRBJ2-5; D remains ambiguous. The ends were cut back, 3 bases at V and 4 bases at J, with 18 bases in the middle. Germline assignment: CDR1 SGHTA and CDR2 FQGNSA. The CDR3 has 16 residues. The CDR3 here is CASSFRLAPPRETQYF. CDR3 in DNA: TGTGCCAGCAGCTTCAGACTGGCACCTCCGAGAGAGACCCAGTACTTC. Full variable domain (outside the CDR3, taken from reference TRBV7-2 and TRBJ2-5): GAGVSQSPSNKVTEKGKDVELRCDPISGHTALYWYRQSLGQGLEFLIYFQGNSAPDKSGLPSDRFSAERTGGSVSTLTIQRTQQEDSAVYLCASSFRLAPPRETQYFGPGTRLLVL.

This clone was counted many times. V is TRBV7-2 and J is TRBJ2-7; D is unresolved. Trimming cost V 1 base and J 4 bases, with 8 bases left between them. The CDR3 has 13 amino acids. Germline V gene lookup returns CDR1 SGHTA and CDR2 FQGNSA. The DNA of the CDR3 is TGTGCCAGCAGCTTAGGCCAGGATTACGAGCAGTACTTC. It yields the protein CASSLGQDYEQYF.

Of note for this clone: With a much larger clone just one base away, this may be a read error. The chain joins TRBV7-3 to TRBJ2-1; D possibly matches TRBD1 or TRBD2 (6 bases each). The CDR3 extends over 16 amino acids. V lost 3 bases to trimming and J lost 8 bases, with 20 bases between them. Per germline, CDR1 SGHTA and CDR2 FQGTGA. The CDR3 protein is CASSLTLPGARDEQFF. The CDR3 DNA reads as TGTGCCAGCAGCTTGACCCTCCCGGGGGCTCGGGATGAGCAGTTCTTC.

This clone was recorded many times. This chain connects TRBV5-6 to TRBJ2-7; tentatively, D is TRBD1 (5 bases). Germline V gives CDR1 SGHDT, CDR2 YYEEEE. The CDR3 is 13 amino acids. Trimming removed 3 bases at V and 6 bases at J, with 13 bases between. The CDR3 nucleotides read TGTGCCAGCAGCTACGACAGTTACTCCGAGCAGTACTTC. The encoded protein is CASSYDSYSEQYF.

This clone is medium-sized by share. CDR3 sequence reads: CASSQDRGTLTNEKLFF. Here the CDR3 DNA reads TGCGCCAGCAGCCAAGATCGGGGTACCCTAACTAATGAAAAACTGTTTTTT. The chain combines TRBV4-1 with TRBJ1-4; no definite D call. Germline CDR1 reads MGHRA; CDR2 reads YSYEKL. V shed 0 bases and J shed 1 base, with 12 bases lying between them. CDR3 length: 17 residues.

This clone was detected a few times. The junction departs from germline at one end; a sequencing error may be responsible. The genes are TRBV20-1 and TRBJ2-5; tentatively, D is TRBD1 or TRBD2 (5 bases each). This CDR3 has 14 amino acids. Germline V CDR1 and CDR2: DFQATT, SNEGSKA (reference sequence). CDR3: CSANRDQPQENQYF. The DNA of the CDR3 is TGCAGTGCTAACCGGGACCAACCACAAGAGAACCAGTACTTC.

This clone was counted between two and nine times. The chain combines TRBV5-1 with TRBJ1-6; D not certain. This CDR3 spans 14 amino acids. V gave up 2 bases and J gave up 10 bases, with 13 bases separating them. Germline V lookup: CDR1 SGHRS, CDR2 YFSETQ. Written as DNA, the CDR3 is TGCGCCAGCAGCTTTAGAGGGAACGACTCACCCCTCCACTTT. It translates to CASSFRGNDSPLHF.

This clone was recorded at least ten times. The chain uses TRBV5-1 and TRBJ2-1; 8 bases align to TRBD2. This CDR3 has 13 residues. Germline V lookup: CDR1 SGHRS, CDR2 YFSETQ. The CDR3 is CASSGDAYNEQFF. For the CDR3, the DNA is TGCGCTAGTAGCGGGGACGCTTACAATGAGCAGTTCTTC.